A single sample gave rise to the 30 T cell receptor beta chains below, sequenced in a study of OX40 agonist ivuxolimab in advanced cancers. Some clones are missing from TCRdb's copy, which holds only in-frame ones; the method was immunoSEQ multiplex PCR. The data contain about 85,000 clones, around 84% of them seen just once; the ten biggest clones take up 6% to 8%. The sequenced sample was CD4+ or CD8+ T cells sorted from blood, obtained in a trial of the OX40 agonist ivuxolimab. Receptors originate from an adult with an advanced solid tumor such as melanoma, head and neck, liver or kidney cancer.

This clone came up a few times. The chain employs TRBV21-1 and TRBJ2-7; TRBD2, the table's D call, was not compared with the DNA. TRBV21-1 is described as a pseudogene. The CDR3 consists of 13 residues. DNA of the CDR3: TGTGCCAGCAGCTGGCTATCCGGAGGCGAGCAGTACTTC. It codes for CASSWLSGGEQYF.

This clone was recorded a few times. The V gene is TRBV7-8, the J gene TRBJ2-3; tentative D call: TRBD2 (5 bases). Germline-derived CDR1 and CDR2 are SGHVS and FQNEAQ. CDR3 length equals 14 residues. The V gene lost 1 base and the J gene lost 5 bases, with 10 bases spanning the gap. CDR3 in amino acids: CASSLEARGDTQYF. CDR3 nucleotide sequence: TGTGCCAGCAGCTTAGAGGCACGGGGAGATACGCAGTATTTT.

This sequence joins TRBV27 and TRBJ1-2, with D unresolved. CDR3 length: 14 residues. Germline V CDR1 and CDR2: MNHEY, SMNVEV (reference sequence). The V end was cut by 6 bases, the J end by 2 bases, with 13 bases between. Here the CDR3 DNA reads TGTGCCAGCAGCGCGTTACACCCGAACTATGGCTACACCTTC. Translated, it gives CASSALHPNYGYTF.

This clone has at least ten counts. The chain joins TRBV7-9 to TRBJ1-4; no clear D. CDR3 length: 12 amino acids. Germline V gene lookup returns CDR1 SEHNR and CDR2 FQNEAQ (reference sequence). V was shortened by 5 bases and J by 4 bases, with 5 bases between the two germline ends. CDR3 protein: CASSDDNEKLFF. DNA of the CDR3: TGTGCCAGCAGCGACGATAATGAAAAACTGTTTTTT.

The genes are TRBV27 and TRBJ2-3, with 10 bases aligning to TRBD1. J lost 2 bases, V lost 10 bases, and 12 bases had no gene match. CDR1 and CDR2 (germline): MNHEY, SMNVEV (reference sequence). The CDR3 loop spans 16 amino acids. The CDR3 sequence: CAIPRDRGRDTDTQYF. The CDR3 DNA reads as TGTGCCATTCCCCGGGACAGGGGTAGAGACACAGATACGCAGTATTTT.

The chain's CDR3 is CASSLEAQGKTDTQYF. DNA of the CDR3: TGTGCCAGCAGCTTAGAGGCACAGGGGAAAACAGATACGCAGTATTTT. The V call is TRBV7-6, the J call TRBJ2-3; TRBD1 aligns across 7 bases. The trim removed 1 base at V and 3 bases at J, leaving 7 bases unmatched. This CDR3 has 16 residues. Germline V gene lookup returns CDR1 SGHVS and CDR2 FNYEAQ.

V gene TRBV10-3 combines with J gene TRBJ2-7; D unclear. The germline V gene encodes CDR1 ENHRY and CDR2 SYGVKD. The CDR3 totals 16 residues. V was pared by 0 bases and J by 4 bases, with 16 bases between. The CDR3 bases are TGTGCCATCAGTGAGTCAATAGGGCCACCCCCTTACGAGCAGTACTTC. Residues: CAISESIGPPPYEQYF.

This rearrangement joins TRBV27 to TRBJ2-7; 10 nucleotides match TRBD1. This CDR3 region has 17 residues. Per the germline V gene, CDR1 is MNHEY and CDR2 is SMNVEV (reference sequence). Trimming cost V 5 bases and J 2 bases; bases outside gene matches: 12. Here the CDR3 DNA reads TGTGCCAGCAGTCTCTACCCTACCGGGACAGGGGCCTACGAGCAGTACTTC. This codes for CASSLYPTGTGAYEQYF.

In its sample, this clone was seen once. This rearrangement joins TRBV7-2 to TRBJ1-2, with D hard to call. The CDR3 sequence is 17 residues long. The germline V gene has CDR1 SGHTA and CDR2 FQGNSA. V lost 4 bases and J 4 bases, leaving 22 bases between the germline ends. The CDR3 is CASSSPAGGYDGYGYTF. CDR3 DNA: TGTGCCAGCAGCTCCCCTGCCGGCGGGTATGATGGCTATGGCTACACCTTC. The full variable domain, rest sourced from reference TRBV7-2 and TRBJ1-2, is GAGVSQSPSNKVTEKGKDVELRCDPISGHTALYWYRQSLGQGLEFLIYFQGNSAPDKSGLPSDRFSAERTGGSVSTLTIQRTQQEDSAVYLCASSSPAGGYDGYGYTFGSGTRLTVV.

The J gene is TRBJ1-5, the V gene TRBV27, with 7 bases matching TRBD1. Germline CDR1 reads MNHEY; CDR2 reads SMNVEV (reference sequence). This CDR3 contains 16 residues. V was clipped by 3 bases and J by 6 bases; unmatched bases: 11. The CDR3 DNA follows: TGTGCCAGCAGTTTCGGGGGGACAGCAGGAAGTCAGCCCCAGCATTTT. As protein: CASSFGGTAGSQPQHF.

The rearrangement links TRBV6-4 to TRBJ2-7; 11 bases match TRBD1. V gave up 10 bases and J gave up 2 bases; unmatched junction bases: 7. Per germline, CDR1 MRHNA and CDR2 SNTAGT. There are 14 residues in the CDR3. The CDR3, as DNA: TGTGCCACCCCGGGACAGGGGGTCCCCTACGAGCAGTACGTC. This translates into CATPGQGVPYEQYV.

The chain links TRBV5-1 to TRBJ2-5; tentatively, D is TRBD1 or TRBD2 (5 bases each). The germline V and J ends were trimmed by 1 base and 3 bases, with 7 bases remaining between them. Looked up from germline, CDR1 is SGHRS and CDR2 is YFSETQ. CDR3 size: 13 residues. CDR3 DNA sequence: TGCGCCAGCAGCTTGCAGGGAGAAGAGACCCAGTACTTC. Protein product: CASSLQGEETQYF.

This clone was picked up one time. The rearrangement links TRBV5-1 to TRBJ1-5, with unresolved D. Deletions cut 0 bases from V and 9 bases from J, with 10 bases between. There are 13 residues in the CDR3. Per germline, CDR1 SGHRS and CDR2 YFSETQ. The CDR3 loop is CASSLVVDGPQHF. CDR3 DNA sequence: TGCGCCAGCAGCTTGGTAGTGGACGGGCCCCAGCATTTT.

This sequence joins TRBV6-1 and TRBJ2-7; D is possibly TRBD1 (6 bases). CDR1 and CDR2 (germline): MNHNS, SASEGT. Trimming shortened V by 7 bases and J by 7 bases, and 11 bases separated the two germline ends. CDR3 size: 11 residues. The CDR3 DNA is TGTGCCAGCAAGGCAGGGGTGGAGCAGTACGTC. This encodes CASKAGVEQYV.

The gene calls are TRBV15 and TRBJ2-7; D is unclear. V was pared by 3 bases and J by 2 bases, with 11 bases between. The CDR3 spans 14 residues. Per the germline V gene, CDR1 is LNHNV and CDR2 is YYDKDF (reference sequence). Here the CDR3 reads CATSRGFGTYEQYV. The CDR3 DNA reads TGTGCCACCAGCAGGGGGTTCGGTACCTACGAGCAGTACGTC.

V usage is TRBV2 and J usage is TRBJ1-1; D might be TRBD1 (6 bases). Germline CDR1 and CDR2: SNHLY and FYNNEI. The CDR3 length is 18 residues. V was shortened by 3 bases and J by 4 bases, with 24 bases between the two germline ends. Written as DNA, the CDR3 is TGTGCCAGCAGTGATTCTGTCGAAGCAGGGGAGGTAGCCACTGAAGCTTTCTTT. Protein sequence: CASSDSVEAGEVATEAFF.

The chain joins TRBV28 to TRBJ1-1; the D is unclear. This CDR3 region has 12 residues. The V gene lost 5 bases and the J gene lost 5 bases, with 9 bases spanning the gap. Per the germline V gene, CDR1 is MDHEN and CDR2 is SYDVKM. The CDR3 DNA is TGTGCCAGCAGTCCGCCGGGAACTGAAGCTTTCTTT. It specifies CASSPPGTEAFF.

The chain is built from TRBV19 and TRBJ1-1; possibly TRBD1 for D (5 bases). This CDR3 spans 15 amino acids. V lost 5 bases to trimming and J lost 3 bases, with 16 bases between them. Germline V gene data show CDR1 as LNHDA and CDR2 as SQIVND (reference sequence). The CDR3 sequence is CASSGGPVADTEAFF. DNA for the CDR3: TGTGCCAGTAGTGGGGGTCCTGTGGCTGACACTGAAGCTTTCTTT.

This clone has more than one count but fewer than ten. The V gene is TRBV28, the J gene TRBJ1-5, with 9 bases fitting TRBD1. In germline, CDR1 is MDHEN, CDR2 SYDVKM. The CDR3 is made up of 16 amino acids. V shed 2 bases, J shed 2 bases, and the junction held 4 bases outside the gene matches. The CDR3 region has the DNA TGTGCCAGCAGTTTACTTAGGACAGGGGGCAATCAGCCCCAGCATTTT. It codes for CASSLLRTGGNQPQHF.

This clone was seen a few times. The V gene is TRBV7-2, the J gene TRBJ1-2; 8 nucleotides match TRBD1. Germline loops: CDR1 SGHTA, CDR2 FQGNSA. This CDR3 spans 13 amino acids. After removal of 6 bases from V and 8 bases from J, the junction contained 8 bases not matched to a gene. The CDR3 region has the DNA TGTGCCAGCAGTCGCGACAGGGGTCAAGGCTACACCTTC. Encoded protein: CASSRDRGQGYTF. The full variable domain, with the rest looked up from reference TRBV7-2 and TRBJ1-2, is GAGVSQSPSNKVTEKGKDVELRCDPISGHTALYWYRQSLGQGLEFLIYFQGNSAPDKSGLPSDRFSAERTGGSVSTLTIQRTQQEDSAVYLCASSRDRGQGYTFGSGTRLTVV.

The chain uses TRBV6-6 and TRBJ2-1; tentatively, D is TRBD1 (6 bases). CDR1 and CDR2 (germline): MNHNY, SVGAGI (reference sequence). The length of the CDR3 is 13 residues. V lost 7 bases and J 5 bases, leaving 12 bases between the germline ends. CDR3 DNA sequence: TGTGCCAGCATCATGGCAGGGGACAATGAGCAGTTCTTC. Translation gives CASIMAGDNEQFF.

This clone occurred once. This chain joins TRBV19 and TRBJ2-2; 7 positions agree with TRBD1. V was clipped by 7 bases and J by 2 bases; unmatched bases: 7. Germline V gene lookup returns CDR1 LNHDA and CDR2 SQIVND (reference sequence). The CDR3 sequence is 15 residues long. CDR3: CASIRQGVNTGELFF. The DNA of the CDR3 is TGTGCCAGTATTCGGCAGGGGGTTAACACCGGGGAGCTGTTTTTT.

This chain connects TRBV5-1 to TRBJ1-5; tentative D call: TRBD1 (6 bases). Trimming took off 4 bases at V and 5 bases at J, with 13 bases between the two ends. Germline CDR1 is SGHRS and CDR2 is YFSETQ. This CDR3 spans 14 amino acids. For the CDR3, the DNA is TGCGCCAGCAGCCTCTTACAGGGTGATCAGCCCCAGCATTTT. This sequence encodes CASSLLQGDQPQHF. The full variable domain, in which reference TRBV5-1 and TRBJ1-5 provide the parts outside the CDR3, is KAGVTQTPRYLIKTRGQQVTLSCSPISGHRSVSWYQQTPGQGLQFLFEYFSETQRNKGNFPGRFSGRQFSNSRSEMNVSTLELGDSALYLCASSLLQGDQPQHFGDGTRLSIL.

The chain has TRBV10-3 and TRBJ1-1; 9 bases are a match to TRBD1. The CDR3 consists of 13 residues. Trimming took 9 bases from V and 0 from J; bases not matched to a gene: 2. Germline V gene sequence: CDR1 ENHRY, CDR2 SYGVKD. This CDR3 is CAITGGMNTEAFF. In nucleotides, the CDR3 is TGTGCCATTACAGGGGGCATGAACACTGAAGCTTTCTTT.

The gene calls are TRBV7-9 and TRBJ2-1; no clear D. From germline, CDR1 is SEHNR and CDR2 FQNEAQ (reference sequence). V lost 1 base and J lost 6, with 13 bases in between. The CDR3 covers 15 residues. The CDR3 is CASSLDLLLVNEQFF. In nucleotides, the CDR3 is TGTGCCAGCAGCTTAGACCTGCTGCTTGTCAATGAGCAGTTCTTC.

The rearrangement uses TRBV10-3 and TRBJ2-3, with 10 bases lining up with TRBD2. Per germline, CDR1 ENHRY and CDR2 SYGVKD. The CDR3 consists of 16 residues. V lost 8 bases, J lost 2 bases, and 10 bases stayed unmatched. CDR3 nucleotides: TGTGCCATCGGCCGAGTTAGCGGGGGGTACACAGATACGCAGTATTTT. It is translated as CAIGRVSGGYTDTQYF.

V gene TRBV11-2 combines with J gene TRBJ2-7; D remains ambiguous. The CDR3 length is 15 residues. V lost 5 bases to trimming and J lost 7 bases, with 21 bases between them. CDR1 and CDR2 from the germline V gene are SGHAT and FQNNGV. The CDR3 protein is CASSPNRILDREQYF. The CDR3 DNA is TGTGCCAGCAGCCCAAACCGAATACTCGATCGGGAGCAGTACTTC.

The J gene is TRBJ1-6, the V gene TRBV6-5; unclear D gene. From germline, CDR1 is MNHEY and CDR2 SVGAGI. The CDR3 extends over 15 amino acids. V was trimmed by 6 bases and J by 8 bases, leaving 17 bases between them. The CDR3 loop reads CASSTVSGPDSPLHF. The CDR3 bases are TGTGCCAGCAGCACCGTTAGCGGACCAGATTCACCCCTCCACTTT.

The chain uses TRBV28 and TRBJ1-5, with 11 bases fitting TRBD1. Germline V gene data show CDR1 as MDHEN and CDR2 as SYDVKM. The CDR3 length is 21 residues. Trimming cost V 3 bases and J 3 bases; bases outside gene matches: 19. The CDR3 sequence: CASSFSLGTGGNWLHNQPQHF. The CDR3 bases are TGTGCCAGCAGTTTCAGCCTTGGGACAGGGGGAAATTGGTTGCACAATCAGCCCCAGCATTTT.

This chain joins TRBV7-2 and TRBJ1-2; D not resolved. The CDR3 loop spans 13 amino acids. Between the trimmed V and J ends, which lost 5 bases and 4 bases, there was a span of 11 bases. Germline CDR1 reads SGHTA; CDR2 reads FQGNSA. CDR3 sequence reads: CASSPAGGYGYTF. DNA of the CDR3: TGTGCCAGCAGCCCTGCAGGCGGCTATGGCTACACCTTC.